This T cell receptor (beta chain) was sequenced during a study of cytomegalovirus exposure and HLA in healthy donors. PCR was performed using 60 Vbeta and 13 Jbeta primers. Generated by immunoSEQ multiplex PCR, the TCRdb table keeps only in-frame clones and is missing some. The sample yields about 240,000 clones, 80% to 90% seen once. Trimming shortened V by 4 bases and J by 6 bases, and 7 bases separated the two germline ends. This CDR3 region has 12 residues. In germline, CDR1 is KGHSH, CDR2 LQKENI. The sample taken for sequencing was PBMCs. The sequence was obtained from a girl between 2 and 10 years old in good health and CMV-seronegative. The V and J genes are TRBV18 and TRBJ2-1, with D perhaps TRBD1 (5 bases). CDR3 sequence (DNA): TGTGCCAGCTCACGACAGATCAATGAGCAGTTCTTC. It yields the protein CASSRQINEQFF.